This passage covers 22 T cell receptor beta chains from one sample sequenced in a study of T cells in Graves' hyperthyroidism and ophthalmopathy. Amplification targeted TCR beta CDR3 regions from RNA transcripts. Carried out on the TCR CDR3, a first-round RT-PCR used the HTBI primer set. A single record per CDR3 protein comes from TCRdb applying MiXCR to the multiplex PCR reads. The sample has around 450,000 distinct CDR3 sequences; roughly an eighth are singletons. The sequencing sample was made of blood. These receptor sequences come from a woman in her late teens or twenties with Graves' hyperthyroidism.

The CDR3 sequence: CASSQGGNEAFF. CDR3 DNA sequence: TGCGCCAGCAGCCAAGGCGGTAATGAGGCTTTCTTT. The chain carries TRBV4-1 and TRBJ1-1; D ambiguous. This CDR3 is 12 amino acids long. V shed 1 base and J shed 11 bases, with 11 bases lying between them. Germline-derived CDR1 and CDR2 are MGHRA and YSYEKL.

There are a few counts of this clonotype. V usage is TRBV5-1 and J usage is TRBJ2-5, with D possibly TRBD2 on 6 matching bases. The germline V gene has CDR1 SGHRS and CDR2 YFSETQ. The V end was cut by 7 bases, the J end by 1 base, with 14 bases between. The CDR3 runs 14 residues. The CDR3 nucleotides are TGCGCCAGCCACACGCCGGGGGTCCAAGAGACCCAGTACTTC. Its translation is CASHTPGVQETQYF.

This clonotype was counted many times. The chain couples TRBV11-2 to TRBJ1-5; D is unclear. CDR3 length: 15 residues. V was clipped by 1 base and J by 3 bases, with 10 bases between them. The V gene's germline CDR1 is SGHAT and CDR2 FQNNGV. Written as DNA, the CDR3 is TGTGCCAGCAGCTTAGCGTCCCGTTTCAATCAGCCCCAGCATTTT. Translating gives CASSLASRFNQPQHF.

This chain connects TRBV5-1 to TRBJ1-5; D gene ambiguous. Germline V gives CDR1 SGHRS, CDR2 YFSETQ. The CDR3 extends over 14 amino acids. V was shortened by 4 bases and J by 3 bases, with 11 bases between the two germline ends. In nucleotides, the CDR3 is TGCGCCAGCAGCCAGGACGGTACCAATCAGCCCCAGCATTTT. It codes for CASSQDGTNQPQHF.

This clonotype has ten or more counts. The chain joins TRBV6-1 to TRBJ1-5; 8 bases map to TRBD1. The CDR3 length is 15 residues. Germline V lookup: CDR1 MNHNS, CDR2 SASEGT. Germline trimming cut 6 bases from V and 3 bases from J; bases unmatched to any gene: 7. CDR3 sequence reads: CASRLGTGYNQPQHF. The CDR3 nucleotides read TGTGCCAGCAGGCTCGGGACAGGCTACAATCAGCCCCAGCATTTT.

The gene calls are TRBV29-1 and TRBJ1-2; D uncertain. Germline CDR1 is SQVTM and CDR2 is ANQGSEA. The CDR3 loop spans 13 amino acids. V lost 3 bases and J lost 3, with 11 bases in between. As DNA, the CDR3 is TGCAGCGTTGAGGTTCCCCGGCACTATGGCTACACCTTC. This gives the protein CSVEVPRHYGYTF.

This clonotype came up many times. The gene calls are TRBV30 and TRBJ2-2; D call uncertain. Germline V gene data show CDR1 as GTSNPN and CDR2 as SVGIG (reference sequence). V dropped 1 base and J dropped 7 bases, with 4 bases sitting between them. CDR3 length equals 11 residues. The CDR3 DNA reads as TGTGCCTGGAGTGCCCACGGGGAGCTGTTTTTT. It encodes CAWSAHGELFF.

The V call is TRBV5-1, the J call TRBJ2-1, with D possibly being TRBD1 or TRBD2 (5 bases each). CDR1 and CDR2 (germline): SGHRS, YFSETQ. V lost 5 bases, J lost 7 bases, and 22 bases lay in between. CDR3 size: 16 residues. CDR3 sequence: CASSGAMGERWNEQFF. In nucleotides, the CDR3 is TGCGCCAGCAGTGGGGCTATGGGGGAGCGTTGGAATGAGCAGTTCTTC.

This clonotype has just one count. The rearrangement links TRBV6-2 or TRBV6-3 to TRBJ1-4, with a possible D match to TRBD1 (6 bases). CDR3 length equals 15 residues. From germline, CDR1 is MNHEY and CDR2 SVGEGT. V dropped 1 base and J dropped 5 bases, with 11 bases sitting between them. CDR3 nucleotide sequence: TGTGCCAGCAGTTACTTAGGGGGACCCAATGAAAAACTGTTTTTT. Translation gives CASSYLGGPNEKLFF.

This clonotype was counted at least ten times. The V gene is TRBV19, the J gene TRBJ2-5; 10 positions match TRBD1. CDR3 size: 16 residues. V lost 3 bases and J lost 4; bases outside the gene matches: 8. Looked up from germline, CDR1 is LNHDA and CDR2 is SQIVND (reference sequence). The CDR3: CASSMIIDRGRETQYF. Written as DNA, the CDR3 is TGTGCCAGTAGTATGATAATTGACAGGGGGCGAGAGACCCAGTACTTC.

In DNA, the CDR3 is TGTGCCAGCAGTTTATACCCCCTCGGGCAGTACTTC. Protein product: CASSLYPLGQYF. The chain couples TRBV28 to TRBJ2-7; no clear D gene. CDR1 and CDR2 (germline): MDHEN, SYDVKM. The ends were cut back, 1 base at V and 9 bases at J, with 10 bases in the middle. The CDR3 loop spans 12 amino acids.

This clonotype has more than one count but fewer than ten. V and J are TRBV5-1 and TRBJ2-5; 8 nucleotides line up with TRBD2. The ends lost 5 bases at V and 2 bases at J; junction bases unmatched: 8. The length of the CDR3 is 15 residues. Germline CDR1 is SGHRS and CDR2 is YFSETQ. For the CDR3, the DNA is TGCGCCAGCAGGGATAGGGGGACTAGACAAGAGACCCAGTACTTC. Translating gives CASRDRGTRQETQYF.

The chain joins TRBV19 to TRBJ2-7; TRBD1 might be the D (6 bases). Germline V gene lookup returns CDR1 LNHDA and CDR2 SQIVND (reference sequence). This CDR3 comprises 13 residues. V gave up 6 bases and J gave up 3 bases, with 12 bases separating them. The CDR3 spells CASSGRGIYEQYF. The CDR3, as DNA: TGTGCCAGTAGCGGCAGGGGAATCTACGAGCAGTACTTC.

This clonotype was found a few times. The rearrangement links TRBV27 to TRBJ2-1; either TRBD1 or TRBD2 may supply D (5 bases each). CDR3 length: 16 amino acids. Looked up from germline, CDR1 is MNHEY and CDR2 is SMNVEV (reference sequence). Trimming pared 8 bases from V and 0 bases from J, leaving 17 bases between. The CDR3: CASSGTDVSSYNEQFF. CDR3 in DNA: TGTGCCAGCTCAGGGACGGACGTTAGCTCCTACAATGAGCAGTTCTTC.

This clonotype was recorded many times. This chain uses TRBV11-2 with TRBJ2-3; a weak D match, TRBD1 (6 bases). The CDR3 is 16 residues long. CDR1 is SGHAT and CDR2 is FQNNGV in the germline V gene. V lost 5 bases, J lost 0 bases, and 15 bases lay in between. The CDR3 bases are TGTGCCAGCAGCGCTTACGTGGACAGTAGCACAGATACGCAGTATTTT. Protein product: CASSAYVDSSTDTQYF.

This clonotype was seen a handful of times. V is TRBV15 and J is TRBJ2-7, with D perhaps matching TRBD1 or TRBD2 (5 bases each). The CDR3 covers 16 residues. Germline V gene lookup returns CDR1 LNHNV and CDR2 YYDKDF (reference sequence). Between the trimmed V and J ends, which lost 1 base and 0 bases, there was a span of 13 bases. This CDR3 is CATSRGAGRDSYEQYF. The CDR3 DNA sequence: TGTGCCACCAGCAGAGGGGCGGGCAGGGACTCCTACGAGCAGTACTTC.

This clonotype was counted ten times or more. This chain uses TRBV27 with TRBJ2-7; the D gene is possibly TRBD2 (5 bases). V gave up 3 bases and J gave up 2 bases, with 11 bases separating them. The CDR3 totals 14 residues. Germline CDR1 and CDR2: MNHEY and SMNVEV (reference sequence). The CDR3 DNA follows: TGTGCCAGCAGTTTGAGTAGCGTTACCTACGAGCAGTACTTC. This encodes CASSLSSVTYEQYF.

On this clonotype itself: A single base separates this from a much larger clone, so it may be a read error. The chain employs TRBV30 and TRBJ2-7; D is perhaps TRBD2 (5 bases). The CDR3 has 14 residues. Germline V gene lookup returns CDR1 GTSNPN and CDR2 SVGIG (reference sequence). In DNA form, the CDR3 reads TGTGCCTGGGGTGTGGTAGCGCCCCGAGGCGAGCAGTACTTC. It specifies CAWGVVAPRGEQYF. The full variable domain, completed using reference TRBV30 and TRBJ2-7, is SQTIHQWPATLVQPVGSPLSLECTVEGTSNPNLYWYRQAAGRGLQLLFYSVGIGQISSEVPQNLSASRPQDRQFILSSKKLLLSDSGFYLCAWGVVAPRGEQYFGPGTRLTVT.

This clonotype came up many times. V and J are TRBV3-1 and TRBJ1-2; possible D gene TRBD1, 6 bases. The CDR3 is made up of 15 amino acids. The V gene lost 3 bases and the J gene lost 6 bases, with 17 bases spanning the gap. CDR1 is LGHDT, CDR2 YNNKEL, per germline (reference sequence). The DNA for the CDR3 is TGTGCCAGCAGCCACGACCCACAGGGACGGGATGGCTACACCTTC. Translating gives CASSHDPQGRDGYTF.

The sample holds many counts of this clonotype. J is TRBJ2-1 and V is TRBV12-3 or TRBV12-4; 11 bases map to TRBD1. V dropped 4 bases and J dropped 4; count of bases not matched to a gene: 6. The CDR3 is 16 amino acids. DNA of the CDR3: TGTGCCAGCAGTTCCGGGACAGGGGGGATTTACAATGAGCAGTTCTTC. Protein sequence: CASSSGTGGIYNEQFF.

This clonotype was detected many times. The chain links TRBV29-1 to TRBJ2-7; weak D call: TRBD1 (5 bases). Looked up from germline, CDR1 is SQVTM and CDR2 is ANQGSEA. Trimming cost V 4 bases and J 2 bases, with 9 bases left between them. The CDR3 has 12 amino acids. Here the CDR3 reads CSVVSGTYEQYF. The CDR3 nucleotides read TGCAGCGTTGTTTCAGGGACCTACGAGCAGTACTTC.

This clonotype came up many times. V usage is TRBV9 and J usage is TRBJ2-1; tentatively, D is TRBD1 (6 bases). There are 17 residues in the CDR3. Germline V CDR1 and CDR2: SGDLS, YYNGEE. V lost 0 bases and J 5 bases, leaving 18 bases between the germline ends. This chain's CDR3 is CASSVEHWAGANNEQFF. The CDR3 region has the DNA TGTGCCAGCAGCGTAGAGCATTGGGCAGGGGCAAACAATGAGCAGTTCTTC.